A few counts support the clone carrying this T cell receptor beta chain. What it recognizes is unknown. The trim removed 3 bases at V and 6 bases at J, leaving 8 bases unmatched. The V gene's germline CDR1 is LNHDA and CDR2 SQIVND (reference sequence). CDR3 length: 15 residues. Method: immunoSEQ multiplex PCR; TCRdb's copy keeps in-frame clones and lacks some. The data contain roughly 700,000 clones, roughly 70% of them singletons. The data originate from a study of shared clonotypes between healthy human individuals. Study-level results: The study found lower generation probabilities in non-shared clonotypes than in those shared by all four donors.

This sequence joins TRBV19 and TRBJ2-3, with 8 positions matching TRBD2. This receptor was taken from a woman aged 25 to 39 in good health. Sequenced material: memory CD4+ T cells sorted from blood. Described subset: CD45RA-negative fraction. CDR3 residues: CASSIASGSFDTQYF. Written as DNA, the CDR3 is TGTGCCAGTAGTATTGCTAGCGGGTCCTTTGATACGCAGTATTTT.